The rows below give T cell receptor beta chains drawn from one sample of a study of technical replicates of blood from a handful of donors. The assay was immunoSEQ multiplex PCR, and TCRdb's table has in-frame clones only and misses some. The sample has 65,000 to 90,000 clones, 90% to 95% seen once; the top ten hold 4.5% to 5%. Sequenced sample: PBMCs. These TCRs come from a human donor in good health. Some clones in this sample may be carry-over from other donors' samples. The CDR3 runs from the conserved cysteine through the conserved F or W. The D gene is left open where the match is weak. A row's size may be missing; if present it is once, few, many or a size class.

TRBV19	TRBD1	-	TRBJ1-2	14	CASSLYGTGGGYTF	TGTGCCAGTAGTTTATACGGGACAGGAGGTGGCTACACCTTC
TRBV4-3	-	-	TRBJ2-5	13	CASSQEIRETQYF	TGCGCCAGCAGCCAAGAAATTCGTGAGACCCAGTACTTC
TRBV7-2	TRBD2	-	TRBJ2-3	17	CASSLGGAGGGTDTQYF	TGTGCCAGCAGCTTAGGGGGAGCGGGAGGGGGCACAGATACGCAGTATTTT
TRBV2	TRBD1	-	TRBJ1-1	14	CASRDRGNGPEAFF	TGTGCCAGCAGAGACAGGGGAAATGGTCCTGAAGCTTTCTTT
TRBV7-9	-	-	TRBJ1-3	14	CASSLVGGLNTIYF	TGTGCCAGCAGCTTAGTCGGGGGGCTCAACACCATATATTTT
TRBV7-7	TRBD2	-	TRBJ2-5	15	CASSSQRGGGETQYF	TGTGCCAGCAGTTCCCAGCGGGGGGGCGGGGAGACCCAGTACTTC
TRBV6-4	TRBD1	-	TRBJ1-2	18	CASSNPQGAEYTNYGYTF	TGTGCCAGCAGTAACCCGCAGGGGGCCGAGTACACTAACTATGGCTACACCTTC
TRBV4-3	-	-	TRBJ2-1	15	CASSQERRTYNEQFF	TGCGCCAGCAGCCAAGAGCGTAGAACCTACAATGAGCAGTTCTTC
TRBV10-3	-	-	TRBJ1-5	14	CAIKAGTEGQPQHF	TGTGCCATCAAAGCAGGGACGGAGGGTCAGCCCCAGCATTTT
TRBV27	-	-	TRBJ1-5	16	CASSSLRGQGNQPQHF	TGTGCCAGCAGCTCTCTTAGGGGACAAGGCAATCAGCCCCAGCATTTT
TRBV28	-	medium-sized	TRBJ2-7	11	CAWGRTYEQYF	TGTGCCTGGGGGAGGACCTACGAGCAGTACTTC
TRBV5-1	-	-	TRBJ2-6	13	CASSSPGANVLTF	TGCGCCAGCAGCTCTCCTGGGGCCAACGTCCTGACTTTC
TRBV2	TRBD2	-	TRBJ2-3	16	CASSGLLAGGTDTQYF	TGTGCCAGCAGTGGCCTACTAGCGGGGGGCACAGATACGCAGTATTTT
TRBV11-3	TRBD1	-	TRBJ1-3	17	CASSLGEPGQAADTIYF	TGTGCCAGCAGCTTAGGGGAACCCGGACAGGCAGCGGACACCATATATTTT
TRBV19	TRBD1	-	TRBJ1-2	12	CASSTGGYGYTF	TGTGCCAGTAGTACAGGGGGCTATGGCTACACCTTC
TRBV5-6	-	once	TRBJ1-1	13	CASSQGGNTEAFF	TGTGCCAGCAGCCAGGGTGGAAACACTGAAGCTTTCTTT
TRBV5-1	-	medium-sized	TRBJ1-1	14	CASSLAGGYTEAFF	TGCGCCAGCAGCTTGGCGGGGGGGTACACTGAAGCTTTCTTT
TRBV7-3	TRBD1	-	TRBJ2-1	14	CASSPGTGVHEQFF	TGTGCCAGCAGCCCCGGGACAGGGGTCCATGAGCAGTTCTTC
TRBV5-1	TRBD1	-	TRBJ2-7	15	CASSREPGQGDEQYF	TGCGCCAGCAGCCGAGAGCCGGGACAGGGAGACGAGCAGTACTTC
TRBV7-3	-	-	TRBJ2-2	15	CASSLWGGPAGELFF	TGTGCCAGCAGCCTCTGGGGGGGCCCAGCCGGGGAGCTGTTTTTT
TRBV5-1	-	-	TRBJ1-2	15	CASSPESLGGYGYTF	TGCGCCAGCAGCCCGGAATCCCTGGGGGGGTATGGCTACACCTTC
TRBV7-6	-	-	TRBJ1-6	13	CASSLANNSPLHF	TGTGCCAGCAGCTTAGCCAATAATTCACCCCTCCACTTT
TRBV7-3	-	-	TRBJ2-6	17	CASSDRPRISGANVLTF	TGTGCCAGCTCCGACAGGCCCCGAATCTCTGGGGCCAACGTCCTGACTTTC
TRBV2	-	-	TRBJ2-1	15	CASSERGRGNNEQFF	TGTGCCAGCAGTGAGAGGGGGCGGGGAAACAATGAGCAGTTCTTC
TRBV19	TRBD1	-	TRBJ1-1	13	CASRGTVGTEAFF	TGTGCCAGTAGGGGGACAGTTGGCACTGAAGCTTTCTTT
TRBV6-5	TRBD2	-	TRBJ2-5	15	CASRRTSGGQETQYF	TGTGCCAGCAGGCGGACTAGCGGGGGCCAAGAGACCCAGTACTTC
TRBV9	TRBD1	-	TRBJ2-7	15	CASSVAPDRVGEQYF	TGTGCCAGCAGCGTAGCCCCAGACAGGGTTGGGGAGCAGTACTTC
TRBV6-5	TRBD1	-	TRBJ1-1	13	CATGTGINTEAFF	TGTGCCACGGGGACAGGGATTAACACTGAAGCTTTCTTT
TRBV7-9	-	-	TRBJ2-1	15	CASSFNSGSNNEQFF	TGTGCCAGCAGCTTTAACAGCGGCAGCAACAATGAGCAGTTCTTC
TRBV7-9	TRBD1	once	TRBJ2-7	13	CASSSPGGHEQYF	TGTGCCAGCAGCTCCCCAGGGGGCCACGAGCAGTACTTC
TRBV19	-	-	TRBJ2-7	15	CASSMGRGGSYEQYF	TGTGCCAGTAGTATGGGCCGCGGGGGCTCGTACGAGCAGTACTTC
TRBV27	-	-	TRBJ1-6	17	CASSSINRSSYNSPLHF	TGTGCCAGCAGTTCCATCAACAGGAGCTCCTATAATTCACCCCTCCACTTT
TRBV5-6	TRBD1	-	TRBJ2-5	16	CASSFGTGQYQETQYF	TGTGCCAGCAGCTTCGGGACAGGACAGTACCAAGAGACCCAGTACTTC
TRBV27	-	-	TRBJ2-7	12	CASSGTNNEQYF	TGTGCCAGCTCCGGGACAAATAACGAGCAGTACTTC
TRBV7-2	TRBD2	-	TRBJ2-1	16	CASSPHAAGVPREQFF	TGTGCCAGCAGCCCTCACGCAGCGGGAGTGCCTAGAGAGCAGTTCTTC
TRBV4-3	-	-	TRBJ2-2	15	CASQLIGANTGELFF	TGCGCCAGCCAACTTATAGGGGCGAACACCGGGGAGCTGTTTTTT
TRBV5-1	-	-	TRBJ1-1	14	CASSLEGADTEAFF	TGCGCCAGCAGCTTGGAGGGAGCTGACACTGAAGCTTTCTTT
TRBV9	TRBD2	-	TRBJ2-3	16	CASSSDLAGGQDTQYF	TGTGCCAGCAGCTCCGACCTAGCGGGGGGGCAAGATACGCAGTATTTT
TRBV5-5	TRBD2	-	TRBJ2-7	16	CASSLAVASGTPEQYF	TGTGCCAGCAGCTTGGCCGTGGCTAGCGGGACTCCCGAGCAGTACTTC
TRBV7-9	-	-	TRBJ2-7	15	CASSLNLHRDHEQYF	TGTGCCAGCAGCTTAAATCTTCACAGGGACCACGAGCAGTACTTC
TRBV5-6	-	-	TRBJ2-7	16	CASSLGPAESSYEQYF	TGTGCCAGCAGCTTGGGACCGGCGGAGAGCTCCTACGAGCAGTACTTC
TRBV4-1	-	-	TRBJ2-5	13	CASSQVNRETQYF	TGCGCCAGCAGCCAGGTGAACCGGGAGACCCAGTACTTC